The 10 T cell receptor beta chains below were found in one sample sequenced in a study of cytomegalovirus exposure and HLA in healthy donors. Sequencing used immunoSEQ multiplex PCR; TCRdb keeps in-frame clones, though not all of them. Of about 220,000 clones in the sample, 80% to 90% were seen once. Sequenced: PBMCs. These receptors were collected from a man aged 18 to 29 in good health and CMV-seronegative.

This clone was picked up one time. The J gene is TRBJ2-3, the V gene TRBV7-2; 12 bases fit TRBD2. With 4 bases clipped from V and 6 bases from J, the junction kept 2 bases outside the gene matches. The CDR3 has 14 amino acids. The V gene's germline CDR1 is SGHTA and CDR2 FQGNSA. This CDR3 reads CASSSSGGADTQYF. The CDR3 bases are TGTGCCAGCAGCTCTAGCGGGGGGGCGGATACGCAGTATTTT. Supplemented by reference TRBV7-2 and TRBJ2-3, the full variable domain reads GAGVSQSPSNKVTEKGKDVELRCDPISGHTALYWYRQSLGQGLEFLIYFQGNSAPDKSGLPSDRFSAERTGGSVSTLTIQRTQQEDSAVYLCASSSSGGADTQYFGPGTRLTVL.

This chain links TRBV6-6 with TRBJ2-3; tentative D call: TRBD1 (6 bases). This CDR3 is 13 amino acids long. CDR1 and CDR2 (germline): MNHNY, SVGAGI (reference sequence). The germline V and J ends were trimmed by 9 bases and 4 bases, with 14 bases remaining between them. Here the CDR3 DNA reads TGTGCCAGTTCGTCGACAGGTTCAGATACGCAGTATTTT. It translates to CASSSTGSDTQYF.

V is TRBV6-5 and J is TRBJ2-7; TRBD1 matches at 12 bases. Per germline, CDR1 MNHEY and CDR2 SVGAGI. This CDR3 contains 15 residues. Unmatched junction bases numbered 2, after V lost 0 bases and J lost 5 bases. The CDR3 protein is CASSYSGTGGDEQYF. Here the CDR3 DNA reads TGTGCCAGCAGTTACTCGGGGACAGGGGGCGACGAGCAGTACTTC.

The V call is TRBV5-1, the J call TRBJ2-7; 11 bases fit TRBD2. Unmatched junction bases numbered 4, after V lost 4 bases and J lost 1 base. The CDR3 length is 15 residues. Per the germline V gene, CDR1 is SGHRS and CDR2 is YFSETQ. CDR3 nucleotide sequence: TGCGCCAGCAGCCCCACTAGCGGGGGATCCTACGAGCAGTACTTC. Translated, it gives CASSPTSGGSYEQYF.

V gene TRBV7-9 combines with J gene TRBJ2-5; 8 bases align to TRBD2. V gave up 8 bases and J gave up 4 bases; unmatched junction bases: 6. CDR3 size: 13 residues. Germline V lookup: CDR1 SEHNR, CDR2 FQNEAQ (reference sequence). The CDR3 nucleotides read TGTGCCAGCTCCAGCGGGAGTCGAGAGACCCAGTACTTC. It is translated as CASSSGSRETQYF.

The rearrangement links TRBV6-5 to TRBJ2-5; 7 positions agree with TRBD2. There are 15 residues in the CDR3. V lost 5 bases and J lost 3; bases outside the gene matches: 9. Germline assignment: CDR1 MNHEY and CDR2 SVGAGI. The CDR3 loop reads CASSNPGLPKETQYF. The DNA for the CDR3 is TGTGCCAGCAGTAACCCGGGACTACCTAAAGAGACCCAGTACTTC.

This clone was found once. The rearrangement links TRBV28 to TRBJ2-7; possibly TRBD2 for D (6 bases). CDR1 and CDR2 from the germline V gene are MDHEN and SYDVKM. The CDR3 has 14 amino acids. V lost 6 bases, J lost 6 bases, and 18 bases lay in between. The CDR3 reads CASSPGLAGLEQYF. The CDR3 DNA is TGTGCCAGCAGCCCGGGACTTGCAGGCCTCGAGCAGTACTTC.

This chain connects TRBV5-1 to TRBJ1-2; TRBD1 aligns across 7 bases. Losses at the gene ends were 3 bases for V and 6 bases for J; bases not matched to a gene: 11. CDR3 length: 15 residues. Germline V lookup: CDR1 SGHRS, CDR2 YFSETQ. The CDR3 sequence: CASSWGQTGRHGYTF. The CDR3 DNA reads as TGCGCCAGCAGCTGGGGACAGACAGGGAGGCATGGCTACACCTTC.

The chain uses TRBV4-1 and TRBJ2-3, with TRBD2 as a possible D gene (5 bases). CDR1 is MGHRA, CDR2 YSYEKL, per germline. This CDR3 spans 20 amino acids. V was clipped by 2 bases and J by 2 bases, with 26 bases between them. CDR3 bases: TGCGCCAGCAGCCAATCAACCCATCTGGTCCCTAGCCTTAACACAGATACGCAGTATTTT. Amino acid sequence: CASSQSTHLVPSLNTDTQYF.

The chain combines TRBV5-4 with TRBJ1-6, with 7 bases aligning to TRBD1. The CDR3 has 14 amino acids. Trimming removed 4 bases from V and 7 bases from J; junction bases left unmatched: 5. CDR1 and CDR2 (germline): SGHNT, YYREEE (reference sequence). The DNA for the CDR3 is TGTGCCAGCAGCCTTCGGGACAGAAATTCACCCCTCCACTTT. This gives the protein CASSLRDRNSPLHF.